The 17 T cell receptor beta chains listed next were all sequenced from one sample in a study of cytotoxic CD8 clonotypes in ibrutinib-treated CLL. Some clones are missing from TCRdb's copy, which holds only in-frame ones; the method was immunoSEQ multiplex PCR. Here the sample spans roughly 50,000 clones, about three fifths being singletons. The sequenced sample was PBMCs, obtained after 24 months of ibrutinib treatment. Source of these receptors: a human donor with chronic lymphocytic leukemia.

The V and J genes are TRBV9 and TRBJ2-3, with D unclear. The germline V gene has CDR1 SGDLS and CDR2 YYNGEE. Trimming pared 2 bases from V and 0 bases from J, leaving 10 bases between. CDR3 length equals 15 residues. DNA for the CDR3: TGTGCCAGCAGCGTGGGTAGCTGGAGCACAGATACGCAGTATTTT. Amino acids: CASSVGSWSTDTQYF.

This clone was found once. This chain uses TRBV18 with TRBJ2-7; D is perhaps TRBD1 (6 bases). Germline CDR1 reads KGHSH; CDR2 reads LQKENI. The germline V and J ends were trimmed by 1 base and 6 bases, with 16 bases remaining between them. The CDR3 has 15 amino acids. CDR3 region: CASSPRSQGPAEQYF. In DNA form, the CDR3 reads TGTGCCAGCTCACCACGGAGTCAGGGGCCCGCCGAGCAGTACTTC.

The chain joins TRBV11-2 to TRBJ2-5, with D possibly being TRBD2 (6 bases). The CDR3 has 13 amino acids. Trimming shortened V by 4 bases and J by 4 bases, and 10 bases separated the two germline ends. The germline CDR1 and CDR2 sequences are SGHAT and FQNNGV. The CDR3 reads CASSSGVVETQYF. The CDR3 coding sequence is TGTGCCAGCAGCTCGGGGGTGGTAGAGACCCAGTACTTC.

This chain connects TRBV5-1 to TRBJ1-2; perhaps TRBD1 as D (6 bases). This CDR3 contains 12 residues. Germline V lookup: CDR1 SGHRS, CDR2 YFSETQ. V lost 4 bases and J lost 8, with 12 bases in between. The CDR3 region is CASSPRGGGYTF. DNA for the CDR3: TGCGCCAGCAGCCCCAGGGGTGGGGGCTACACCTTC. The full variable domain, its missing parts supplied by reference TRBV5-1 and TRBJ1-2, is KAGVTQTPRYLIKTRGQQVTLSCSPISGHRSVSWYQQTPGQGLQFLFEYFSETQRNKGNFPGRFSGRQFSNSRSEMNVSTLELGDSALYLCASSPRGGGYTFGSGTRLTVV.

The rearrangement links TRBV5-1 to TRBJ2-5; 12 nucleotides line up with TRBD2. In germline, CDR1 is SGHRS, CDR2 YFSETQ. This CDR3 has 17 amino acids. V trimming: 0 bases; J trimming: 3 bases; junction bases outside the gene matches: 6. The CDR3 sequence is CASSLGASGGVKETQYF. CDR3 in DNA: TGCGCCAGCAGCTTGGGCGCTAGCGGGGGGGTAAAAGAGACCCAGTACTTC.

This CDR3 reads CSVGEGASVEKLFF. The DNA for the CDR3 is TGCAGCGTTGGGGAGGGGGCTTCTGTTGAAAAACTGTTTTTT. V gene TRBV29-1 combines with J gene TRBJ1-4; 7 nucleotides line up with TRBD1. Germline lookup yields CDR1 SQVTM and CDR2 ANQGSEA. The CDR3 consists of 14 residues. The V and J ends lost 4 bases and 7 bases, in that order; junction bases with no gene match: 9.

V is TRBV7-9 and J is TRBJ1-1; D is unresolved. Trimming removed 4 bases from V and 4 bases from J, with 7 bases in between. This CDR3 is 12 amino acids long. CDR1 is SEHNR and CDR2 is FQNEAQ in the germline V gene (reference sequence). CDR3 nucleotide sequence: TGTGCCAGCAGCTCGCCGGTCACTGAAGCTTTCTTT. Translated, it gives CASSSPVTEAFF.

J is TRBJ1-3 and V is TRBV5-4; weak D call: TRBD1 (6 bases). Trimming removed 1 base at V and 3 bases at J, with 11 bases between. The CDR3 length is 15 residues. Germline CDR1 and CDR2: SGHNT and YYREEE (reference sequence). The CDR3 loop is CASSLPGGNGNTIYF. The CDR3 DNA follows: TGTGCCAGCAGCTTGCCCGGGGGCAATGGAAACACCATATATTTT.

CDR3 coding DNA: TGTGCCAGCAGAATGGGGAGGGGAAGGGGTGGCGAGCAGTACTTC. Amino acids: CASRMGRGRGGEQYF. The J gene is TRBJ2-5, the V gene TRBV27; 7 bases match TRBD2. The closer fit of TRBJ2-7 to the DNA end suggests the J call may be wrong. The CDR3 runs to 15 residues. From germline, CDR1 is MNHEY and CDR2 SMNVEV (reference sequence).

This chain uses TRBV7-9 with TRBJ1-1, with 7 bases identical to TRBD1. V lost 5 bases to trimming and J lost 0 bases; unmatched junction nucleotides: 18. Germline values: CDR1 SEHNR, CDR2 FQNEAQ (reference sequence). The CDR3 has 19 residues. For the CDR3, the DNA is TGTGCCAGCAGCACCATCGGGCAGGGGGGCGGGAAATTGAACACTGAAGCTTTCTTT. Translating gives CASSTIGQGGGKLNTEAFF.

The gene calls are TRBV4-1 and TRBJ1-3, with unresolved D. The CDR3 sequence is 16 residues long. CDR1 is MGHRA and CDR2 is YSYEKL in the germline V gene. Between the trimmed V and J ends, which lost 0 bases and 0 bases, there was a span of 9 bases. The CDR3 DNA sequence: TGCGCCAGCAGCCAAGATCCTGCCTACTCTGGAAACACCATATATTTT. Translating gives CASSQDPAYSGNTIYF.

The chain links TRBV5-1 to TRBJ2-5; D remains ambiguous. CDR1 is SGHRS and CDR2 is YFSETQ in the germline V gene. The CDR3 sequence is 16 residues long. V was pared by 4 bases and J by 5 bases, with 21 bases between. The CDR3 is CASSTTGSQLQETQYF. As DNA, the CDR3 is TGCGCCAGCAGCACGACGGGTAGCCAGCTCCAGGAGACCCAGTACTTC.

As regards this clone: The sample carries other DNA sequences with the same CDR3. CDR3 in DNA: TGCGCCAGCAGCTTAGGGGGAGATACGCAGTATTTT. Residues: CASSLGGDTQYF. The chain links TRBV5-1 to TRBJ2-3; D is possibly TRBD1 (6 bases). This CDR3 spans 12 amino acids. Trimming took 2 bases from V and 5 from J, leaving 6 bases between them. CDR1 is SGHRS and CDR2 is YFSETQ in the germline V gene.

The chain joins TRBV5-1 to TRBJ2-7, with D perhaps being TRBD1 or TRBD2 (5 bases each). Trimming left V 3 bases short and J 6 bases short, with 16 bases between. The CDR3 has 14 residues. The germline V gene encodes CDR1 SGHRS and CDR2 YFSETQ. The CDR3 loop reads CASSSLGVAAEQYF. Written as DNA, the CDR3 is TGCGCCAGCAGCTCGCTGGGGGTAGCCGCCGAGCAGTACTTC.

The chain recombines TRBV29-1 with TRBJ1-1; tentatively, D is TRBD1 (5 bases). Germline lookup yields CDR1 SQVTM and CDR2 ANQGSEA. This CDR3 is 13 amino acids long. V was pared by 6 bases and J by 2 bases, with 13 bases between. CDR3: CSVAQGPNTEAFF. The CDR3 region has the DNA TGCAGCGTCGCCCAGGGACCAAACACTGAAGCTTTCTTT.

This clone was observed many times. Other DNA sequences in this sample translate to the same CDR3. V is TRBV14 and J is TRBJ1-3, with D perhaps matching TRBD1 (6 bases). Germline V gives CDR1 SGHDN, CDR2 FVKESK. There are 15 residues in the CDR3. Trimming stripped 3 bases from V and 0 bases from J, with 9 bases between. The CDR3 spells CASSHRGSSGNTIYF. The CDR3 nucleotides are TGTGCCAGCAGCCACAGGGGTTCCTCTGGAAACACCATATATTTT.

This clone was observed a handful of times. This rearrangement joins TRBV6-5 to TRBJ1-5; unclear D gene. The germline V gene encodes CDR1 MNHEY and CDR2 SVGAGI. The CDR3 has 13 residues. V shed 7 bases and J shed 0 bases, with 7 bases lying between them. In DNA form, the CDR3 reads TGTGCCAGCAAGCTCGCTAGCAATCAGCCCCAGCATTTT. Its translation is CASKLASNQPQHF.